This entry lists 28 T cell receptor beta chains sequenced from one sample in a study of CD8+ T cells in alopecia areata. The treatment was: oral pan-JAK inhibitor, 5-10 mg twice daily. RNA, once extracted, was reverse transcribed into cDNA for use as the sequencing template. Clones were sequenced by immunoSEQ multiplex PCR, and TCRdb holds only the in-frame ones, with some missing. The repertoire holds around 300,000 clones, with 45% to 70% as singletons. Sequenced here: CD4+ T cells sorted from blood, sampled around week 54, from a patient treated with tofacitinib. The origin of the receptors is a human donor with alopecia areata.

The J gene is TRBJ2-5, the V gene TRBV30; TRBD1 is a possible D gene (5 bases). CDR1 is GTSNPN and CDR2 is SVGIG in the germline V gene (reference sequence). This CDR3 spans 13 amino acids. V was cut by 3 bases and J by 2 bases, with 10 bases left in between. CDR3 DNA sequence: TGTGCCTGGAGATGGGGCTCACAAGAGACCCAGTACTTC. This encodes CAWRWGSQETQYF.

The V gene is TRBV4-1, the J gene TRBJ2-2; TRBD1 aligns across 12 bases. Germline CDR1 is MGHRA and CDR2 is YSYEKL. The V gene end was trimmed by 3 bases and the J gene end by 7 bases; junction bases not matched to a gene: 9. This CDR3 has 17 residues. The DNA of the CDR3 is TGCGCCAGCAGCCACCCGGGACAGGGGGCGAAGATCGGGGAGCTGTTTTTT. It encodes CASSHPGQGAKIGELFF.

The gene calls are TRBV9 and TRBJ2-3; a possible D gene is TRBD1 (5 bases). CDR3 length equals 15 residues. V lost 0 bases and J lost 0, with 8 bases in between. Germline V gene sequence: CDR1 SGDLS, CDR2 YYNGEE. The CDR3 nucleotides are TGTGCCAGCAGCGTAGGCAGGGATAGCACAGATACGCAGTATTTT. It encodes CASSVGRDSTDTQYF.

The chain has TRBV30 and TRBJ1-2; 8 bases are shared with TRBD1. Germline assignment: CDR1 GTSNPN and CDR2 SVGIG (reference sequence). The CDR3 has 17 residues. The V and J ends lost 4 bases and 6 bases, in that order; junction bases with no gene match: 19. The CDR3 DNA is TGTGCCTGGAAAGGGCCAGGGGGCGCAGGTTTATCGCATGGCTACACCTTC. This gives the protein CAWKGPGGAGLSHGYTF.

In its sample, this clone was seen once. The chain links TRBV4-3 to TRBJ2-1, with TRBD1 identical over 7 bases. The germline CDR1 and CDR2 sequences are LGHNA and YSLEER. V shed 5 bases, J shed 2 bases, and the junction held 3 bases outside the gene matches. This CDR3 has 14 amino acids. The CDR3 reads CASSGQGAYNEQFF. The CDR3 DNA is TGCGCCAGCAGCGGTCAGGGGGCCTACAATGAGCAGTTCTTC.

V and J are TRBV6-6 and TRBJ2-1; D is perhaps TRBD2 (5 bases). Per the germline V gene, CDR1 is MNHNY and CDR2 is SVGAGI (reference sequence). The V gene lost 5 bases and the J gene lost 0 bases, with 11 bases spanning the gap. CDR3 size: 15 residues. The CDR3 nucleotides are TGTGCCAGCAGTGGCAGCGGACCCTCCTACAATGAGCAGTTCTTC. It translates to CASSGSGPSYNEQFF.

The V gene is TRBV29-1, the J gene TRBJ2-5; maybe TRBD1 (6 bases). V lost 0 bases, J lost 10 bases, and 24 bases lay in between. The CDR3 is made up of 16 amino acids. Germline CDR1 reads SQVTM; CDR2 reads ANQGSEA. The CDR3 nucleotides read TGCAGCGTTGAAGAGGGCAGGGGCCCCCTCGGAGGTGTCCAGTACTTC. Encoded protein: CSVEEGRGPLGGVQYF. The full variable domain, with the rest looked up from reference TRBV29-1 and TRBJ2-5, is SAVISQKPSRDICQRGTSLTIQCQVDSQVTMMFWYRQQPGQSLTLIATANQGSEATYESGFVIDKFPISRPNLTFSTLTVSNMSPEDSSIYLCSVEEGRGPLGGVQYFGPGTRLLVL.

This clone has just one count. The V gene is TRBV7-9, the J gene TRBJ1-1; no reliable D call. CDR3 length: 12 amino acids. The germline V gene has CDR1 SEHNR and CDR2 FQNEAQ (reference sequence). With 7 bases removed from V and 6 bases from J, the gap between germline ends came to 12 bases. The CDR3 nucleotides are TGTGCCAGCACCATAGATGAGGCTGAAGCTTTCTTT. Translated: CASTIDEAEAFF.

The genes are TRBV7-2 and TRBJ1-1; 7 bases are a match to TRBD1. With V trimmed by 2 bases and J by 5 bases, 8 bases remained unmatched. The CDR3 is made up of 15 amino acids. CDR1 SGHTA and CDR2 FQGNSA come from the germline V gene. The CDR3 DNA follows: TGTGCCAGCAGCTTACTCCCCCAGGGGGAAACTGAAGCTTTCTTT. It yields the protein CASSLLPQGETEAFF.

This sequence joins TRBV2 and TRBJ2-5, with 7 bases lining up with TRBD1. Per the germline V gene, CDR1 is SNHLY and CDR2 is FYNNEI. The V and J ends lost 7 bases and 5 bases, in that order; junction bases with no gene match: 7. There are 13 residues in the CDR3. The CDR3 reads CASTKNRGETQYF. CDR3 coding DNA: TGTGCCAGCACCAAAAACAGGGGCGAGACCCAGTACTTC.

The chain is built from TRBV30 and TRBJ2-2, with TRBD2 as a possible D gene (6 bases). V lost 2 bases to trimming and J lost 6 bases, with 13 bases between them. This CDR3 is 14 amino acids long. Germline assignment: CDR1 GTSNPN and CDR2 SVGIG (reference sequence). DNA for the CDR3: TGTGCCTGGAGTCCGGGACTTCTCTCCGGGGAGCTGTTTTTT. Its protein product is CAWSPGLLSGELFF.

In this sample, this clone turned up a few times. The chain is built from TRBV7-3 and TRBJ2-1; possible D gene TRBD1, 5 bases. The CDR3 runs 13 residues. Germline V lookup: CDR1 SGHTA, CDR2 FQGTGA. The V and J ends lost 5 bases and 7 bases respectively, with 12 bases between them. Here the CDR3 reads CASSVTQENEQFF. CDR3 bases: TGTGCCAGCAGCGTGACACAGGAAAATGAGCAGTTCTTC.

This chain uses TRBV5-4 with TRBJ2-7; the D is unclear. The CDR3 is 12 residues long. The V end lost 4 bases, the J end lost 6 bases, and 11 bases lay between the germline ends. Germline values: CDR1 SGHNT, CDR2 YYREEE (reference sequence). The CDR3 nucleotides are TGTGCCAGCAGCCCTGGTTCTAGCGAGCAGTACTTC. Amino acid sequence: CASSPGSSEQYF.

The chain has TRBV5-1 and TRBJ2-6, with D uncertain. CDR1 SGHRS and CDR2 YFSETQ come from the germline V gene. The CDR3 has 14 amino acids. V was trimmed by 9 bases and J by 4 bases, leaving 14 bases between them. CDR3 residues: CATQSYSGANVLTF. The DNA of the CDR3 is TGCGCCACCCAATCCTACTCGGGGGCCAACGTCCTGACTTTC.

The table lists this clone with a few counts. The V gene is TRBV9, the J gene TRBJ1-5; no definite D call. V was shortened by 5 bases and J by 6 bases, with 15 bases between the two germline ends. Germline CDR1 is SGDLS and CDR2 is YYNGEE. This CDR3 is 14 amino acids long. The CDR3 bases are TGTGCCAGCAGTGCCCTCGGGGAGGGTCAGCCCCAGCATTTT. Protein sequence: CASSALGEGQPQHF.

The chain has TRBV15 and TRBJ1-1; 8 bases map to TRBD1. The CDR3 sequence is 15 residues long. With V trimmed by 5 bases and J by 2 bases, 7 bases remained unmatched. CDR1 LNHNV and CDR2 YYDKDF come from the germline V gene (reference sequence). The CDR3 coding sequence is TGTGCCACCAGCCGCATGGACAGGGCCAACACTGAAGCTTTCTTT. This codes for CATSRMDRANTEAFF.

A single count supports this clone. This chain uses TRBV6-5 with TRBJ2-7, with D unresolved. Trimming stripped 4 bases from V and 0 bases from J, with 10 bases between. Germline V CDR1 and CDR2: MNHEY, SVGAGI. The CDR3 spans 14 residues. CDR3 loop: CASSLQSSSYEQYF. The CDR3 nucleotides are TGTGCCAGCAGTTTGCAGTCGAGCTCCTACGAGCAGTACTTC.

The J gene is TRBJ2-5, the V gene TRBV29-1, with 8 nucleotides matching TRBD1. The CDR3 loop spans 14 amino acids. CDR1 SQVTM and CDR2 ANQGSEA come from the germline V gene. The trim removed 4 bases at V and 4 bases at J, leaving 8 bases unmatched. CDR3 sequence (DNA): TGCAGCGTTGGCCGCGGACAGGGATCAGAGACCCAGTACTTC. This translates into CSVGRGQGSETQYF.

This clone was found a few times. This chain connects TRBV6-5 to TRBJ2-5, with 7 bases that match TRBD1. This CDR3 has 12 amino acids. J was trimmed by 5 bases and V by 5 bases; bases with no gene match: 2. Germline CDR1 and CDR2: MNHEY and SVGAGI. CDR3 DNA sequence: TGTGCCAGCAGTCCCAGGGGGGAGACCCAGTACTTC. Amino acids: CASSPRGETQYF.

This chain uses TRBV11-2 with TRBJ2-3; 13 nucleotides agree with TRBD2. Unmatched junction bases numbered 6, after V lost 7 bases and J lost 2 bases. The CDR3 has 16 amino acids. Germline lookup yields CDR1 SGHAT and CDR2 FQNNGV. Here the CDR3 DNA reads TGTGCCAGCATCCGACTAGCGGGGGGTTTCACAGATACGCAGTATTTT. Its protein is CASIRLAGGFTDTQYF. Full variable domain (missing parts from reference TRBV11-2 and TRBJ2-3): EAGVAQSPRYKIIEKRQSVAFWCNPISGHATLYWYQQILGQGPKLLIQFQNNGVVDDSQLPKDRFSAERLKGVDSTLKIQPAKLEDSAVYLCASIRLAGGFTDTQYFGPGTRLTVL.

The rearrangement links TRBV5-6 to TRBJ1-5, with 7 bases fitting TRBD1. J was trimmed by 5 bases and V by 4 bases; bases with no gene match: 6. The CDR3 length is 14 residues. Looked up from germline, CDR1 is SGHDT and CDR2 is YYEEEE. CDR3: CASSTQGPYQPQHF. DNA for the CDR3: TGTGCCAGCAGCACACAGGGGCCTTATCAGCCCCAGCATTTT.

The rearrangement links TRBV29-1 to TRBJ1-2; D perhaps matches TRBD1 (5 bases). CDR1 is SQVTM and CDR2 is ANQGSEA in the germline V gene. The CDR3 contains 14 residues. With 0 bases removed from V and 4 bases from J, the gap between germline ends came to 12 bases. DNA of the CDR3: TGCAGCGTTGAAGATGCGGGGCAGGGCTATGGCTACACCTTC. Its protein product is CSVEDAGQGYGYTF.

This chain connects TRBV30 to TRBJ1-1, with D possibly TRBD1 on 6 matching bases. CDR1 is GTSNPN and CDR2 is SVGIG in the germline V gene (reference sequence). This CDR3 is 12 amino acids long. V lost 5 bases and J lost 11, with 18 bases in between. DNA of the CDR3: TGTGCCTGGGGATACCGGGACGACAGGGCTTTCTTT. It translates to CAWGYRDDRAFF.

The chain couples TRBV9 to TRBJ1-2, with TRBD1 matching 7 bases. The CDR3 has 14 residues. V was clipped by 3 bases and J by 0 bases; unmatched bases: 2. The V gene's germline CDR1 is SGDLS and CDR2 YYNGEE. The DNA of the CDR3 is TGTGCCAGCAGCGCGGGACAGACTAACTATGGCTACACCTTC. Encoded protein: CASSAGQTNYGYTF.

Comments on this clone: The sample has other DNA sequences that encode this CDR3 too. The chain links TRBV5-6 to TRBJ1-5; unclear D gene. CDR1 is SGHDT and CDR2 is YYEEEE in the germline V gene. The CDR3 covers 12 residues. V was clipped by 1 base and J by 3 bases, with 2 bases between them. The CDR3 here is CASSLSNQPQHF. CDR3 DNA sequence: TGTGCCAGCAGCTTGTCCAATCAGCCCCAGCATTTT.

The chain has TRBV4-3 and TRBJ2-2; D is unclear. The CDR3 consists of 13 residues. CDR1 is LGHNA, CDR2 YSLEER, per germline. Trimming removed 3 bases from V and 2 bases from J, with 4 bases in between. CDR3 in amino acids: CASSHPNTGELFF. The CDR3 DNA is TGCGCCAGCAGCCACCCTAACACCGGGGAGCTGTTTTTT.

The CDR3 nucleotides are TGTGCCAGCAGCCTCCCCCGGGGACCTAACTATGGCTACACCTTC. Encoded protein: CASSLPRGPNYGYTF. The chain recombines TRBV5-6 with TRBJ1-2; D might be TRBD1 (5 bases). The CDR3 length is 15 residues. Germline V CDR1 and CDR2: SGHDT, YYEEEE. Trimming pared 4 bases from V and 0 bases from J, leaving 13 bases between.

This clone showed up just a few times. DNA of the CDR3: TGTGCCAGCAAATCGGGACAGGGTGGAGAGACCCAGTACTTC. Its protein is CASKSGQGGETQYF. The chain uses TRBV5-6 and TRBJ2-5, with 9 positions matching TRBD1. The ends lost 6 bases at V and 4 bases at J; junction bases unmatched: 7. This CDR3 region has 14 residues. Germline CDR1 reads SGHDT; CDR2 reads YYEEEE.